The clone carrying this T cell receptor (beta chain) occurred a few times. Antigen unknown. Time point denoted: sample taken at primary tumor resection. The sequenced material consisted of unsorted whole RNA from tumor, nontumor lung or frozen PBMC. Each TCR cDNA molecule bore a unique molecular identifier. TCRdb itself ran the 5' RACE reads through MiXCR, one entry per CDR3 protein. The data show 24,000 or so distinct CDR3 sequences, 8.8% seen once. This sample was taken from a study of spatial heterogeneity in lung cancer. Turning to the study itself: The study observed each unique TCR and UMI combination more than ten times on average in raw reads.

CDR3 length: 11 amino acids. The germline CDR1 and CDR2 sequences are MNHNY and SVGAGI (reference sequence). Findings and caveats of the study: Ubiquitous nonsynonymous mutations were tracked by counts of ubiquitous expanded TCRs, and regional ones by counts of regional expanded TCRs. Counts that tracked tumor mutation counts were those of expanded intratumoral alpha and beta TCRs.

The sample was lung tumor tissue, taken at surgery. The origin of this receptor is a male donor with early-stage non-small cell lung cancer. The rearrangement links TRBV6-6 to TRBJ2-5, with 11 nucleotides matching TRBD2. The CDR3 sequence is CGSGGEETQYF. For the CDR3, the DNA is TGTGGTAGCGGGGGGGAGGAGACCCAGTACTTC.